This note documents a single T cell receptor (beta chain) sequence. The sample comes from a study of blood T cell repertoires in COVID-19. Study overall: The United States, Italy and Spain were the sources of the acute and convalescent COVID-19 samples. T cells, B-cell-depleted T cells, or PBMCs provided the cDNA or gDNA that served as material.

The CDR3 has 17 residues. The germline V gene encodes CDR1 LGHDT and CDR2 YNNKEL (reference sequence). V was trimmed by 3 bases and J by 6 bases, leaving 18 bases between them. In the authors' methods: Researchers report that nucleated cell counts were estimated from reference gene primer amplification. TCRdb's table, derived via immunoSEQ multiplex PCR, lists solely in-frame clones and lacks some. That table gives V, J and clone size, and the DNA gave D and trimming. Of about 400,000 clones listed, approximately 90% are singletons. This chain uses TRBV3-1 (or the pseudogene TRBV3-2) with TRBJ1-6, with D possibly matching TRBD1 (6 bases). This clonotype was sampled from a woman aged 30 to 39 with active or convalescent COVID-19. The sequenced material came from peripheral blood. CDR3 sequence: CASSQYQGQGSNSPLHF. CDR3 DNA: TGTGCCAGCAGCCAGTATCAGGGGCAGGGGAGTAATTCACCCCTCCACTTT.